This entry lists 29 T cell receptor beta chains sequenced from one sample in a study of blood T cell repertoires in COVID-19. Clones were read by immunoSEQ multiplex PCR, and TCRdb kept only the in-frame ones, dropping some. Seen here are some 370,000 clones, 80% to 90% observed once, and the top ten hold approximately 1.2%. The sequenced sample was peripheral blood. The receptors shown here come from a middle-aged man with acute or convalescent COVID-19.

The rearrangement joins TRBV4-1 to TRBJ2-7; 7 bases match TRBD1. The V and J ends lost 4 bases and 2 bases, in that order; junction bases with no gene match: 8. The germline V gene has CDR1 MGHRA and CDR2 YSYEKL. This CDR3 has 15 residues. The CDR3 nucleotides are TGCGCCAGCAGCCTCATACAGGGGCAAACCTACGAGCAGTACTTC. Translating it yields CASSLIQGQTYEQYF.

This chain links TRBV2 with TRBJ1-5; TRBD1 matches at 9 bases. CDR1 is SNHLY, CDR2 FYNNEI, per germline. There are 18 residues in the CDR3. The V segment lost 4 bases and the J segment 1 base; nucleotides outside the gene matches: 11. CDR3 in DNA: TGTGCCAGCAGTGGTGCCCACCGGGACAGGGCCAGCAATCAGCCCCAGCATTTT. Translation: CASSGAHRDRASNQPQHF.

This sequence joins TRBV6-2 or TRBV6-3 and TRBJ2-7; 7 positions match TRBD1. Germline CDR1 MNHEY, CDR2 SVGEGT. This CDR3 has 14 amino acids. V shed 6 bases and J 2 bases; nucleotides not matched to a gene: 7. The CDR3 sequence is CASSPRQGAYEQYF. CDR3 coding DNA: TGTGCCAGCAGCCCGAGACAGGGCGCCTACGAGCAGTACTTC.

Here the CDR3 DNA reads TGTGCCAGCTCACCAACAGGGTCTGGTGCGGCTTTCTTT. Its translation is CASSPTGSGAAFF. V gene TRBV18 combines with J gene TRBJ1-1; D is perhaps TRBD1 (6 bases). This CDR3 spans 13 amino acids. V was cut by 2 bases and J by 11 bases, with 15 bases left in between. Per germline, CDR1 KGHSH and CDR2 LQKENI. The full variable domain, its missing parts supplied by reference TRBV18 and TRBJ1-1, is NAGVMQNPRHLVRRRGQEARLRCSPMKGHSHVYWYRQLPEEGLKFMVYLQKENIIDESGMPKERFSAEFPKEGPSILRIQQVVRGDSAAYFCASSPTGSGAAFFGQGTRLTVV.

The chain links TRBV6-4 to TRBJ1-1, with D possibly TRBD1 on 6 matching bases. V lost 3 bases, J lost 5 bases, and 10 bases lay in between. This CDR3 is 13 amino acids long. CDR1 is MRHNA and CDR2 is SNTAGT in the germline V gene. The CDR3 coding sequence is TGTGCCAGCAGTGAAGTCCAGGGGACTGAAGCTTTCTTT. Its protein is CASSEVQGTEAFF.

The V gene is TRBV5-4, the J gene TRBJ2-5, with D possibly matching TRBD1 (6 bases). The ends were cut back, 4 bases at V and 5 bases at J, with 15 bases in the middle. CDR3 length equals 14 residues. Germline assignment: CDR1 SGHNT and CDR2 YYREEE (reference sequence). The CDR3 is CASSIQGRGETQYF. The CDR3 bases are TGTGCCAGCAGCATACAGGGAAGGGGGGAGACCCAGTACTTC.

The V and J genes are TRBV27 and TRBJ2-7, with TRBD1 matching 8 bases. In germline, CDR1 is MNHEY, CDR2 SMNVEV (reference sequence). The CDR3 length is 13 residues. The V and J ends lost 5 bases and 5 bases, in that order; junction bases with no gene match: 5. The CDR3 nucleotides read TGTGCCAGCAGTGAAGACAGGGGCAACGAGCAGTACTTC. Its translation is CASSEDRGNEQYF.

The CDR3 loop reads CASSRTSGSNEQFF. CDR3 coding DNA: TGTGCCAGCAGTCGGACTAGCGGGAGCAATGAGCAGTTCTTC. This chain links TRBV6-6 with TRBJ2-1, with 13 bases that match TRBD2. Germline values: CDR1 MNHNY, CDR2 SVGAGI (reference sequence). The CDR3 runs to 14 residues. J was trimmed by 6 bases and V by 5 bases; bases with no gene match: 1.

The chain has TRBV4-3 and TRBJ1-1, with TRBD1 matching over 10 bases. Germline loops: CDR1 LGHNA, CDR2 YSLEER. The CDR3 sequence is 19 residues long. The V and J ends lost 0 bases and 3 bases, in that order; junction bases with no gene match: 13. CDR3 nucleotide sequence: TGCGCCAGCAGCCAAGAAATGCCACCGACCGGGACAGGGGACACTGAAGCTTTCTTT. Translating gives CASSQEMPPTGTGDTEAFF.

The gene calls are TRBV27 and TRBJ2-2, with TRBD2 matching over 9 bases. CDR1 and CDR2 from the germline V gene are MNHEY and SMNVEV (reference sequence). The CDR3 contains 18 residues. V shed 4 bases and J 2 bases; nucleotides not matched to a gene: 11. CDR3 DNA: TGTGCCAGCAGTTCCCCTAACGTGCTAGCGGGAAACACCGGGGAGCTGTTTTTT. This codes for CASSSPNVLAGNTGELFF.

The rearrangement uses TRBV25-1 and TRBJ1-1; D gene uncertain. This CDR3 region has 13 residues. With 5 bases removed from V and 3 bases from J, the gap between germline ends came to 10 bases. Germline V gene sequence: CDR1 MGHDK, CDR2 SYGVNS. The DNA for the CDR3 is TGTGCCAGCAGTACTAGAATTGACACTGAAGCTTTCTTT. Protein sequence: CASSTRIDTEAFF.

V and J are TRBV2 and TRBJ2-3; a weak D match, TRBD2 (5 bases). The CDR3 has 17 amino acids. CDR1 is SNHLY, CDR2 FYNNEI, per germline. The V and J ends lost 3 bases and 2 bases respectively, with 18 bases between them. The CDR3 region is CASSDGDRPPFTDTQYF. The CDR3 nucleotides are TGTGCCAGCAGTGACGGGGATCGACCGCCATTCACAGATACGCAGTATTTT.

This chain uses TRBV11-2 with TRBJ1-1, with 9 bases that match TRBD1. With 5 bases clipped from V and 10 bases from J, the junction kept 8 bases outside the gene matches. The germline CDR1 and CDR2 sequences are SGHAT and FQNNGV. The CDR3 contains 13 residues. CDR3 nucleotides: TGTGCCAGCAGCCAGCACAGACAGGGGGGAGCTTTCTTT. Translating gives CASSQHRQGGAFF.

The rearrangement uses TRBV27 and TRBJ1-3; 9 nucleotides align to TRBD1. The CDR3 extends over 16 amino acids. With V trimmed by 3 bases and J by 6 bases, 9 bases remained unmatched. Germline lookup yields CDR1 MNHEY and CDR2 SMNVEV (reference sequence). The CDR3 is CASSFSQGQGVNTIYF. CDR3 in DNA: TGTGCCAGCAGTTTCTCCCAGGGACAGGGCGTAAACACCATATATTTT.

This clone came up once. The rearrangement links TRBV13 to TRBJ2-7, with a possible D match to TRBD2 (6 bases). Looked up from germline, CDR1 is PRHDT and CDR2 is FYEKMQ (reference sequence). Trimming took off 5 bases at V and 1 base at J, with 12 bases between the two ends. The CDR3 spans 14 residues. The CDR3: CASSETRGSYEQYF. The CDR3 coding sequence is TGTGCCAGCAGCGAGACTAGAGGTTCCTACGAGCAGTACTTC.

V usage is TRBV25-1 and J usage is TRBJ2-1; 12 nucleotides match TRBD2. Trimming at V came to 5 bases and at J to 7 bases, leaving 3 bases not matched to a gene. This CDR3 has 14 residues. Germline V CDR1 and CDR2: MGHDK, SYGVNS. The DNA of the CDR3 is TGTGCCAGCAGTTTTACTAGCGGGAGGAATGAGCAGTTCTTC. Its translation is CASSFTSGRNEQFF.

The J gene is TRBJ2-1, the V gene TRBV7-6; 15 bases align to TRBD2. The trim removed 5 bases at V and 8 bases at J, leaving 16 bases unmatched. CDR1 is SGHVS and CDR2 is FNYEAQ in the germline V gene. CDR3 size: 19 residues. The CDR3 reads CASSPLGGLAGGPHHEQFF. CDR3 coding DNA: TGTGCCAGCAGCCCACTGGGGGGACTAGCGGGGGGTCCGCATCATGAGCAGTTCTTC.

V gene TRBV11-2 combines with J gene TRBJ2-1, with 12 nucleotides matching TRBD2. The CDR3 extends over 18 amino acids. Germline CDR1 and CDR2: SGHAT and FQNNGV. The ends lost 5 bases at V and 6 bases at J; junction bases unmatched: 14. The CDR3 DNA follows: TGTGCCAGCAGCCACTGGACTAGCGGGGCGAGATGGGGCAATGAGCAGTTCTTC. Its protein is CASSHWTSGARWGNEQFF.

The gene calls are TRBV27 and TRBJ1-2, with 8 bases aligning to TRBD1. Germline V gene data show CDR1 as MNHEY and CDR2 as SMNVEV (reference sequence). The CDR3 is 15 amino acids. The V and J ends lost 5 bases and 3 bases, in that order; junction bases with no gene match: 8. The CDR3 coding sequence is TGTGCCAGCAGTCCCACCCCAGGGGGCCACTATGGCTACACCTTC. Translated: CASSPTPGGHYGYTF.

V is TRBV5-1 and J is TRBJ2-5; D is possibly TRBD2 (5 bases). The CDR3 is 13 residues long. Per germline, CDR1 SGHRS and CDR2 YFSETQ. Trimming removed 1 base from V and 7 bases from J, with 11 bases in between. The CDR3 DNA reads as TGCGCCAGCAGCTTGAGTCCTCGGGGGACCCAGTACTTC. It translates to CASSLSPRGTQYF.

The V call is TRBV28, the J call TRBJ1-1, with no clear D. V lost 2 bases and J lost 11, with 12 bases in between. The germline CDR1 and CDR2 sequences are MDHEN and SYDVKM. The CDR3 is 12 residues long. The CDR3: CASSLGGRPAFF. CDR3 nucleotides: TGTGCCAGCAGTTTAGGCGGCCGGCCGGCTTTCTTT.

This chain connects TRBV7-9 to TRBJ2-7, with 12 bases that match TRBD2. Losses at the gene ends were 5 bases for V and 0 bases for J; bases not matched to a gene: 5. From germline, CDR1 is SEHNR and CDR2 FQNEAQ (reference sequence). The CDR3 contains 16 residues. Written as DNA, the CDR3 is TGTGCCAGCAGCCCCTGGACTAGCGGGGTCTCCTACGAGCAGTACTTC. Residues: CASSPWTSGVSYEQYF. The whole variable domain, filled in from reference TRBV7-9 and TRBJ2-7, reads DTGVSQNPRHKITKRGQNVTFRCDPISEHNRLYWYRQTLGQGPEFLTYFQNEAQLEKSRLLSDRFSAERPKGSFSTLEIQRTEQGDSAMYLCASSPWTSGVSYEQYFGPGTRLTVT.

The genes are TRBV5-4 and TRBJ2-3; D possibly corresponds to TRBD2 (6 bases). V lost 0 bases and J 2 bases, leaving 16 bases between the germline ends. Germline CDR1 and CDR2: SGHNT and YYREEE (reference sequence). The CDR3 has 17 amino acids. CDR3 sequence: CASSLGLSGGTTDTQYF. For the CDR3, the DNA is TGTGCCAGCAGCTTGGGATTATCAGGCGGGACCACAGATACGCAGTATTTT.

In its sample, this clone was seen a few times. The chain uses TRBV5-1 and TRBJ2-3; TRBD1 might be the D (5 bases). The CDR3 length is 15 residues. V was clipped by 2 bases and J by 0 bases, with 10 bases between them. In germline, CDR1 is SGHRS, CDR2 YFSETQ. The CDR3 sequence is CASSLQESSTDTQYF. The CDR3 region has the DNA TGCGCCAGCAGCTTACAGGAGTCTAGCACAGATACGCAGTATTTT.

The chain is built from TRBV5-7 and TRBJ2-7, with TRBD1 identical over 10 bases. TRBV5-7 is placed among ORFs of uncertain function. The J segment lost 5 bases and the V segment lost 4 bases, leaving 15 bases of the junction unmatched. CDR3 length: 17 amino acids. DNA for the CDR3: TGTGCCAGCAGCATTGAGACAGGGGGCATTTGTACCCACGAGCAGTACTTC. Translation: CASSIETGGICTHEQYF.

This clone was found a few times. This sequence joins TRBV23-1 and TRBJ2-1; D gene unclear. TRBV23-1 has ORF status, its function being uncertain. V shed 0 bases and J shed 7 bases, with 13 bases lying between them. CDR3 length: 15 residues. CDR3 DNA sequence: TGCGCCAGCAGTCAATCTTCAGGCAGGTGGAATGAGCAGTTCTTC. Encoded protein: CASSQSSGRWNEQFF.

The chain carries TRBV2 and TRBJ2-7, with 8 nucleotides matching TRBD1. Losses at the gene ends were 6 bases for V and 1 base for J; bases not matched to a gene: 11. The CDR3 runs to 16 residues. In germline, CDR1 is SNHLY, CDR2 FYNNEI. Here the CDR3 reads CASRYTGTGASYEQYF. The CDR3 DNA follows: TGTGCCAGCAGGTATACCGGGACAGGCGCATCCTACGAGCAGTACTTC.

This clone was found once. This chain joins TRBV19 and TRBJ2-3; 9 positions match TRBD2. The V gene's germline CDR1 is LNHDA and CDR2 SQIVND (reference sequence). J was trimmed by 2 bases and V by 3 bases; bases with no gene match: 3. The CDR3 contains 15 residues. The CDR3 bases are TGTGCCAGTAGTATCCTAGCGGGGAACACAGATACGCAGTATTTT. Translated, it gives CASSILAGNTDTQYF.

This clone was seen once. V usage is TRBV19 and J usage is TRBJ1-5; possible D gene TRBD1, 6 bases. V shed 3 bases and J shed 0 bases, with 9 bases lying between them. This CDR3 is built from 15 residues. Germline loops: CDR1 LNHDA, CDR2 SQIVND (reference sequence). The CDR3 sequence is CASSMTGASNQPQHF. CDR3 sequence (DNA): TGTGCCAGTAGTATGACAGGTGCTAGCAATCAGCCCCAGCATTTT.